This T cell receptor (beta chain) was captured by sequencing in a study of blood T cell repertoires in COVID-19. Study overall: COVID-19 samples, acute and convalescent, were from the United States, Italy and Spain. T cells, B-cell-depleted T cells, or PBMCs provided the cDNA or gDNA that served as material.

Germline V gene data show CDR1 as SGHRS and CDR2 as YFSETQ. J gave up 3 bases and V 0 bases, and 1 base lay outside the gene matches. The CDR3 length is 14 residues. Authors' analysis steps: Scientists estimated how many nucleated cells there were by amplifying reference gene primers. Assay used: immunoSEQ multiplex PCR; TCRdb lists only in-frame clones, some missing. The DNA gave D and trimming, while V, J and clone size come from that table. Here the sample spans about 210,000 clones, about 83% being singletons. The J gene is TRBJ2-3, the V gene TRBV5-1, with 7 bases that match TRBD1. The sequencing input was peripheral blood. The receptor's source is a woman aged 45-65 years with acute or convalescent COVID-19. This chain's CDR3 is CASSLEGATDTQYF. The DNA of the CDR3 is TGCGCCAGCAGCTTGGAGGGGGCAACAGATACGCAGTATTTT.